A selection of T cell receptor beta chains follows, all from one sample in a study of regulatory T cells in long-lasting Graves disease. TCRdb re-called the multiplex PCR reads with MiXCR, one entry per CDR3 protein. Among fewer than 450,000 distinct CDR3 sequences listed, less than 25% were seen once. Sequences were derived from peripheral blood mononuclear cells (PBMCs), sampled when the disease was refractory, from a patient treated with antithyroid drugs. Source of these receptors: a female donor with Graves disease. The conserved cysteine and the conserved F or W are not part of the CDR3 here.

ASSLAPRGGLNQPQH	TRBV7-8
ASSEGRTFGDTQY	TRBV6-1
AISESRTGANVLT	TRBV10-3
ASSVEGGENQPQH	TRBV9
ASSQDWGSGRGSYEQY	TRBV3-1
ASRTQGVQETQY	TRBV5-5
AIRRDAETYGYT	TRBV10-3
SARGGETNYGYT	TRBV20-1
ASSYALSTGELF	TRBV19
ASKITTEAF	TRBV28
SARGGRTSGSYEQY	TRBV20-1
ASSVEGGQLGANVLT	TRBV9
ASSSRKTSGLTGELF	TRBV6-2/TRBV6-3
ASSEYRFNSPLH	TRBV2